This T cell receptor (beta chain) was found in a study of blood T cells in healthy people across ages (dated by TCRdb to the mid-2010s). In terms of the full investigation: In model experiments, template switching captured about one uniquely barcoded TCR beta cDNA molecule for every two T cells. Donors of different ages were randomly distributed across sequencing lanes to avoid experimental bias. The donors were split into four age groups: young (average about 15 years), middle-aged (more than 35), aged (approximately 59) and long-lived (approximately 80). For two donors (one aged 18 to 30 and one aged 80 or older), the study analyzed two additional independent replicas of 1 million unique cDNA reads from the same blood draw. Age-related changes in TCR beta repertoire diversity were measured in the study by deep sequencing normalized with unique cDNA molecular identifiers.

Paper-wide results and their limitations: The percentage of naive T cells measured by flow cytometry correlated strongly with observed TCR beta diversity. Because profiling used bulk unsorted PBMCs, naive and antigen-experienced compartments could not be compared conclusively. As age increased, observed TCR beta diversity per million T cells dropped in a roughly linear way, and a significant reduction was already evident by age about 36. Because donor CMV infection status was unknown, age-related changes in expanded clonotypes were potentially confounded. Compared with the aged group, more naive CD4+ T cells, fewer expanded clones and increased TCR diversity were shown by the long-lived group, suggesting age selection. Estimates of total diversity based on one million sequenced T cells were regarded as lower bounds and as underestimates.

Library creation used 5' RACE. The second PCR ran for about 7 to 11 cycles and used a J-beta primer mix along with a sample-barcoded 5' primer. A template-switch 5' adaptor carrying 12 random nucleotides introduced a unique molecular identifier onto each TCR beta cDNA molecule. Each sample yielded at least 2.5 million CDR3-containing paired-end reads. The Mint cDNA synthesis kit, primed by a TRBC-specific oligonucleotide, was used to synthesize first-strand cDNA from all RNA. After uracil-DNA glycosylase treatment, a first 18-cycle PCR used universal primers M1SS and BC2_uni_R on all cDNA. The original methods were these. Normalization of each sample was performed by random selection of 1 million high-quality reads, each carrying a distinct molecular identifier. Instead of being binned into consensus sequences, reads with shared molecular identifiers were discarded. CDR3 identification, clonotype clustering and error correction used MiTCR with a Q25 quality threshold and the strictest error-elimination algorithm. A nonparametric unseen species model with Euler transformation was used to estimate lower-bound total TCR beta diversity. The raw public reads went through TCRdb reprocessing: fastp at Q25, MiXCR clone calling, in-frame beta chains kept. Each record represents a unique CDR3 protein, reported with the most common genes and DNA among its rows. V and J calls and clone size were set by TCRdb, not the authors. This sample is represented by around 2 million distinct CDR3 sequences; about two fifths of them were singletons. The top ten hold under 30% of the sample.

The V end loses 5 bases and the J end loses 6 bases, and a stretch of 16 bases separates them. According to the germline V gene (reference sequence), CDR1 reads MNHEY and CDR2 reads SMNVEV. The CDR3 has 15 amino acids, counting the end cysteine and phenylalanine. The only DNA kept is the CDR3, 45 bases in frame from the first base. A word on this clonotype: Its specific antigen is unknown. One base away there is no much larger clone; base qualities are not given.

The donors were under 40 Caucasian individuals from Russia, aged roughly 6 to 100 years, who were systemically healthy. Around 10 milliliters of peripheral blood were collected from each donor into EDTA-treated Vacutainer tubes. PBMCs were isolated by Ficoll-Paque density-gradient centrifugation, with at least 6 million obtained per sample. Trizol reagent was used to extract total RNA from PBMCs, with at least 5.5 micrograms per sample. Naive CD45RAhigh/CD27high T cell percentages were measured by flow cytometry on a PBMC aliquot from every donor. The receptor chain draws on TRBV27 and TRBJ1-4; TRBD1 is possibly the D segment (5 matching bases). Input material: blood. The receptor was isolated from a human donor in good health. CDR3 loop: CASSPQVEGYEKLFF. The DNA reads as follows: TGTGCCAGCAGTCCACAGGTAGAAGGGTATGAAAAACTGTTTTTT.